This record concerns one T cell receptor beta chain sequence. Its specificity is not known. Germline CDR1 and CDR2: MDHEN and SYDVKM. The CDR3 loop spans 13 amino acids. The V gene lost 5 bases and the J gene lost 7 bases, with 15 bases spanning the gap. Assay used: immunoSEQ multiplex PCR; TCRdb lists only in-frame clones, some missing. The sample lists approximately 2,000,000 clones; around 93% were seen once. These data belong to a study of shared clonotypes between healthy human individuals. Looking at the study overall: Each donor contributed plates that comprised three CD4 naive, three CD4 memory, two CD8 naive and one CD8 memory. Whole-study results and caveats: Richness estimates generally favored naive over memory subsets.

The naive CD8 population came from CD45RO-negative cells selected for CCR7, without terminally differentiated effector memory CD45RA+ cells. The TCR originated in a man aged 18 to 29 in good health. Some clones in this sample may be carry-over from other donors' samples. Material for sequencing was naive CD8+ T cells from PBMCs. The chain has TRBV28 and TRBJ2-7; possibly TRBD1 or TRBD2 for D (5 bases each). CDR3 DNA sequence: TGTGCCAGCAGTCTCGACAGCCGGGGTGAGCAGTACTTC. It specifies CASSLDSRGEQYF.